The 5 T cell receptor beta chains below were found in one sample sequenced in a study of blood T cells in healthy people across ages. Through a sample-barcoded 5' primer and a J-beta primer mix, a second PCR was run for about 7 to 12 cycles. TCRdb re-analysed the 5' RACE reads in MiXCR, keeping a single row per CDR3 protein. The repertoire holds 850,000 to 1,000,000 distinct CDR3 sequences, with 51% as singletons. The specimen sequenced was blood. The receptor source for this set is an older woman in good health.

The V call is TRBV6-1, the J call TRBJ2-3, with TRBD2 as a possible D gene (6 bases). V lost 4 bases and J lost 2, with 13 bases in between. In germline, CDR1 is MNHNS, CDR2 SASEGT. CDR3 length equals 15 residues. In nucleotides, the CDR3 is TGTGCCAGCAGTGTTATCGGGAGTCTCACAGATACGCAGTATTTT. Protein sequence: CASSVIGSLTDTQYF.

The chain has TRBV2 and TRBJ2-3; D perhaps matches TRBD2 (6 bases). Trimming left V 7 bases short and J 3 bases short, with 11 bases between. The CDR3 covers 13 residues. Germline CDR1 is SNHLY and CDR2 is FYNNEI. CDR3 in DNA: TGTGCCAGCAAACGGGAGACGACAGATACGCAGTATTTT. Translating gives CASKRETTDTQYF.

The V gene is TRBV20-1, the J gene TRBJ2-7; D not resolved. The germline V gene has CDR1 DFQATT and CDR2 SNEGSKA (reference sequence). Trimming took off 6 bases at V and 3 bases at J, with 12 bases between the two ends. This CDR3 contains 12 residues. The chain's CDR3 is CSADLPNYEQYF. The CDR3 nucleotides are TGCAGTGCAGACCTCCCCAACTACGAGCAGTACTTC.

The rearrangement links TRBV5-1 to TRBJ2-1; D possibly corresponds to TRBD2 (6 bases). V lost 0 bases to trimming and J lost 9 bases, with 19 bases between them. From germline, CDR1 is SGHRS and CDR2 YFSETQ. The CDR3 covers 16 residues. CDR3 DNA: TGCGCCAGCAGCTTGGCCGTTCGGGAGCCCGTCAGTGAGCAGTTCTTC. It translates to CASSLAVREPVSEQFF.

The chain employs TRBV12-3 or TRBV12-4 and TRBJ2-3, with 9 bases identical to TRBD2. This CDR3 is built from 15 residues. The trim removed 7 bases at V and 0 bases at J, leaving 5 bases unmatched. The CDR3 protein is CASNLLAGSTDTQYF. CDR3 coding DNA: TGTGCCAGCAACCTTCTAGCGGGAAGCACAGATACGCAGTATTTT.